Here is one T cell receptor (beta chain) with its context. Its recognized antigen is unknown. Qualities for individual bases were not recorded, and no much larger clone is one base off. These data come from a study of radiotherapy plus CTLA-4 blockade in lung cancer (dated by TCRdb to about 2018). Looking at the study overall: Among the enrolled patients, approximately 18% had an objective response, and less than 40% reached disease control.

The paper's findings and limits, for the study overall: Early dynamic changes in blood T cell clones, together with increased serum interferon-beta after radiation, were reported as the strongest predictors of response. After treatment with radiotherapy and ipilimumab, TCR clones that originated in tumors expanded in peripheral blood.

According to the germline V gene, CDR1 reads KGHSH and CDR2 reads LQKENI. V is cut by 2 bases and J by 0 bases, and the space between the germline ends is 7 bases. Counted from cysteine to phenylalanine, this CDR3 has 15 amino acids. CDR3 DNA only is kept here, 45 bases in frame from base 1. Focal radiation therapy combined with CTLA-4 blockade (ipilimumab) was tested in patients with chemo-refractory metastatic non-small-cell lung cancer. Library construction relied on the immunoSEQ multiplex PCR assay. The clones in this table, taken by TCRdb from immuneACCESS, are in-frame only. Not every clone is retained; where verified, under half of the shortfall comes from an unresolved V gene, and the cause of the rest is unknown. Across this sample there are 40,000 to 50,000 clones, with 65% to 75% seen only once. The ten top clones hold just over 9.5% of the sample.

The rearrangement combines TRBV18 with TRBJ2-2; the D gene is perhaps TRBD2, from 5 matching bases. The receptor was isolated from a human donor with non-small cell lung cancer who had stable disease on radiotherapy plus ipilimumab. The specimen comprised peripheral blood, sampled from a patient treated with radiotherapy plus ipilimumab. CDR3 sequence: CASSPGGSNTGELFF. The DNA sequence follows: TGTGCCAGCTCACCAGGAGGTTCGAACACCGGGGAGCTGTTTTTT. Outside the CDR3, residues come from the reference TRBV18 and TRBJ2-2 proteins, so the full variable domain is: NAGVMQNPRHLVRRRGQEARLRCSPMKGHSHVYWYRQLPEEGLKFMVYLQKENIIDESGMPKERFSAEFPKEGPSILRIQQVVRGDSAAYFCASSPGGSNTGELFFGEGSRLTVL.